The T cell receptor beta chain under discussion was sequenced for a study of blood T cell repertoires in COVID-19. In the authors' workflow: Reference gene primer amplification in the assay estimated nucleated cell counts. Produced via immunoSEQ multiplex PCR; TCRdb's table is partial and in-frame only. Clone size and V and J calls were adopted from that table, with D and trimming inferred from the DNA. This table holds about 240,000 clones, roughly 86% found once. Germline trimming cut 0 bases from V and 4 bases from J; bases unmatched to any gene: 4. The CDR3 is made up of 16 amino acids. Germline values: CDR1 LGHNA, CDR2 YSLEER. Worth noting for this clone: Other nucleotide sequences in the sample specify the same CDR3.

What was sequenced was PBMCs or T cells enriched from blood (not recorded which). This sequence joins TRBV4-3 and TRBJ2-1, with TRBD2 matching over 9 bases. The TCR originated in a woman in her thirties with acute COVID-19. CDR3 sequence: CASSQDPAGGYNEQFF. The CDR3 DNA reads TGCGCCAGCAGCCAAGACCCCGCGGGGGGGTACAATGAGCAGTTCTTC.